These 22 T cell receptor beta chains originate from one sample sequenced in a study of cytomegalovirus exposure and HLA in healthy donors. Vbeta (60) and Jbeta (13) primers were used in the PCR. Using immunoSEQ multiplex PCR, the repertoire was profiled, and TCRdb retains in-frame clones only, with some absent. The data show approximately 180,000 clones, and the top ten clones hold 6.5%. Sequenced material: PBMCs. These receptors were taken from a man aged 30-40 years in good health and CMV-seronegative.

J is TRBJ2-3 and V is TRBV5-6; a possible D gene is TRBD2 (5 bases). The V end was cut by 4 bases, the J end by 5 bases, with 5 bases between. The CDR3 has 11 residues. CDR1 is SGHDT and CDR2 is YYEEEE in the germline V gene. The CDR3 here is CASSRGDTQYF. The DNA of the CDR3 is TGTGCCAGCAGCCGGGGAGATACGCAGTATTTT.

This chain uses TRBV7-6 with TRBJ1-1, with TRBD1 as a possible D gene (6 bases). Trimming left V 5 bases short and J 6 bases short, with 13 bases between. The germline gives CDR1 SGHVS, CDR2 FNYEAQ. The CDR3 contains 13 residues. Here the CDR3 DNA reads TGTGCCAGCAGCAGTTTCAGGGGCCCTGAAGCTTTCTTT. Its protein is CASSSFRGPEAFF.

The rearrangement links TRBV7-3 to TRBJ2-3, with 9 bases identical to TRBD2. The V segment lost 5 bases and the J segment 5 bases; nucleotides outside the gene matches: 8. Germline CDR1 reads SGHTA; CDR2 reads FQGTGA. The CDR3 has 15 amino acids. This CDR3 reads CASSLIAGVLDTQYF. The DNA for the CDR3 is TGTGCCAGCAGCCTTATAGCGGGAGTGCTAGATACGCAGTATTTT.

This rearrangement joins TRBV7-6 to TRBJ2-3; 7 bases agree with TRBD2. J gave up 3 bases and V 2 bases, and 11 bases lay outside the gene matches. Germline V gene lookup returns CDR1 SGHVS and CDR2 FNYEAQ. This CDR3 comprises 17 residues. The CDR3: CASSLRPSGEKTDTQYF. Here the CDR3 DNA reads TGTGCCAGCAGCTTAAGGCCTAGCGGAGAAAAAACAGATACGCAGTATTTT. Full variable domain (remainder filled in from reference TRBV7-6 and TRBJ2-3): GAGVSQSPRYKVTKRGQDVALRCDPISGHVSLYWYRQALGQGPEFLTYFNYEAQQDKSGLPNDRFSAERPEGSISTLTIQRTEQRDSAMYRCASSLRPSGEKTDTQYFGPGTRLTVL.

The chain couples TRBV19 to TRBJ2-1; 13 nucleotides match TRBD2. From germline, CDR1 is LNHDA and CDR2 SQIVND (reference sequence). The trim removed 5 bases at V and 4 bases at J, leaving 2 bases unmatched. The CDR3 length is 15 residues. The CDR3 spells CASSQLAGGYNEQFF. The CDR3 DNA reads TGTGCCAGTAGTCAACTAGCGGGAGGGTACAATGAGCAGTTCTTC.

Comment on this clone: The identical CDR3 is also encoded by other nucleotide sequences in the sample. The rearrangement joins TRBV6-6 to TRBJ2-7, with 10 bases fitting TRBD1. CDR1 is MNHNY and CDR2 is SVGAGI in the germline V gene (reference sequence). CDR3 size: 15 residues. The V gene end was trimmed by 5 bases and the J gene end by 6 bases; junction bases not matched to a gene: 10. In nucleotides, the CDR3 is TGTGCCAGCAGTCAAGAAACCGGGACAGGGGCCGAGCAGTACTTC. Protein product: CASSQETGTGAEQYF.

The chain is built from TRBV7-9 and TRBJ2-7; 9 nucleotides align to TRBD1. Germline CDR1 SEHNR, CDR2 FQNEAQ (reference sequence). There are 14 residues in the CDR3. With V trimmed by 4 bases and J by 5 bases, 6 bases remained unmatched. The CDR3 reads CASSSSTGGDEQYF. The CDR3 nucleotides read TGTGCCAGCAGCTCCTCGACAGGGGGGGACGAGCAGTACTTC.

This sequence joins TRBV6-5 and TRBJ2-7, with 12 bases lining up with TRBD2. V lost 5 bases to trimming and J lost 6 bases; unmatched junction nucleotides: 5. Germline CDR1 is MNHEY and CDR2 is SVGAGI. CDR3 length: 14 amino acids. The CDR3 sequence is CASSTTSGGAEQYF. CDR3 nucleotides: TGTGCCAGCAGTACGACTAGCGGGGGCGCCGAGCAGTACTTC.

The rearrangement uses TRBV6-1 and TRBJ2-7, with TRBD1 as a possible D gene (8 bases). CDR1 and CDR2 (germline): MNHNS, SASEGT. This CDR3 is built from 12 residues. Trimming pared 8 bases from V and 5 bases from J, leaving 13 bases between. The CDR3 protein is CASAGDRNEQYF. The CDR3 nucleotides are TGTGCCAGCGCGGGGGACAGGAACGAGCAGTACTTC.

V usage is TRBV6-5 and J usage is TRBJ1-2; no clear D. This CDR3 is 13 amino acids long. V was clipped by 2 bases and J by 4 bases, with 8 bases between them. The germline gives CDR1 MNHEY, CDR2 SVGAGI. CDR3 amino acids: CASSYGRGYGYTF. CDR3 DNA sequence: TGTGCCAGCAGTTACGGGCGGGGCTATGGCTACACCTTC.

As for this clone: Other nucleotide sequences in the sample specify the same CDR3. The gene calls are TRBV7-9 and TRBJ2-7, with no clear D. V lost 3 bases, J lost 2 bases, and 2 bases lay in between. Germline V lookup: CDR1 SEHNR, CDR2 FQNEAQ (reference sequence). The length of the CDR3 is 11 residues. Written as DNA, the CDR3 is TGTGCCAGCAGCTTCACCTACGAGCAGTACTTC. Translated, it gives CASSFTYEQYF.

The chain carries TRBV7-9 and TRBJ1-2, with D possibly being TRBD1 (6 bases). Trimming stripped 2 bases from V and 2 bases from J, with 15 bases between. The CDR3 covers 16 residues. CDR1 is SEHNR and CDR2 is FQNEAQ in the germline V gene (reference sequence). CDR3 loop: CASSLPHRERNYGYTF. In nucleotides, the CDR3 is TGTGCCAGCAGCTTACCTCACAGGGAAAGGAACTATGGCTACACCTTC.

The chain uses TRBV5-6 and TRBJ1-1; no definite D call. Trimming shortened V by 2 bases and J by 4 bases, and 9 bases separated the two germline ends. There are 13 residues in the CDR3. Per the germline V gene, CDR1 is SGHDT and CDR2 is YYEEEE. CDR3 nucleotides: TGTGCCAGCAGCTTTTTCACAACCACTGAAGCTTTCTTT. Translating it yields CASSFFTTTEAFF. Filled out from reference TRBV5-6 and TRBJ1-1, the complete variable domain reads DAGVTQSPTHLIKTRGQQVTLRCSPKSGHDTVSWYQQALGQGPQFIFQYYEEEERQRGNFPDRFSGHQFPNYSSELNVNALLLGDSALYLCASSFFTTTEAFFGQGTRLTVV.

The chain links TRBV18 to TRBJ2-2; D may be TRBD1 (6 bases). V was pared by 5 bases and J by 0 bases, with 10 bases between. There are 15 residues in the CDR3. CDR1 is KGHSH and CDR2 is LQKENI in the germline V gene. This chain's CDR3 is CASSAGTSNTGELFF. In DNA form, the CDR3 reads TGTGCCAGCTCAGCCGGGACATCGAACACCGGGGAGCTGTTTTTT.

The CDR3 DNA reads as TGTGCCAGCAGCTTTTCCCCAGGGTCAGGAAACACCATATATTTT. Residues: CASSFSPGSGNTIYF. This chain links TRBV7-2 with TRBJ1-3; possibly TRBD1 for D (5 bases). The ends were cut back, 3 bases at V and 4 bases at J, with 13 bases in the middle. This CDR3 has 15 residues. Germline loops: CDR1 SGHTA, CDR2 FQGNSA.

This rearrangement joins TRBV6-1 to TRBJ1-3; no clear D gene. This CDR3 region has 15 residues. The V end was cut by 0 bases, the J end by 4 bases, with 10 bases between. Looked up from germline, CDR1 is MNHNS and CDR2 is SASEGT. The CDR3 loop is CASSEAIRIGNTIYF. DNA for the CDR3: TGTGCCAGCAGTGAAGCGATCAGGATAGGAAACACCATATATTTT.

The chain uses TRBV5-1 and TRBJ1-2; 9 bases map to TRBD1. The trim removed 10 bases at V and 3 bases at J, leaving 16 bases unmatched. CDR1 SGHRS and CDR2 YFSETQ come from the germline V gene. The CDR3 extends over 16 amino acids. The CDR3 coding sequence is TGCGCCTCAAAGGGGGGACAGGGTTTTATAGACTATGGCTACACCTTC. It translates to CASKGGQGFIDYGYTF.

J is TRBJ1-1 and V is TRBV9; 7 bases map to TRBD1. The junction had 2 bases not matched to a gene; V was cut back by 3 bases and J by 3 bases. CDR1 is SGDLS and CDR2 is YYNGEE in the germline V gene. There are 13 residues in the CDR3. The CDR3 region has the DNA TGTGCCAGCAGCGGACAGGGACACACTGAAGCTTTCTTT. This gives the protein CASSGQGHTEAFF.

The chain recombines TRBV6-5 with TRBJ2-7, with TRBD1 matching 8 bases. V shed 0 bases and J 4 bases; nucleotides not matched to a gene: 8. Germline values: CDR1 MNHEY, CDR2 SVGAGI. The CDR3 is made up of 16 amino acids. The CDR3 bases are TGTGCCAGCAGTTACTCGGGTCGGACAGGGCCTTACGAGCAGTACTTC. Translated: CASSYSGRTGPYEQYF.

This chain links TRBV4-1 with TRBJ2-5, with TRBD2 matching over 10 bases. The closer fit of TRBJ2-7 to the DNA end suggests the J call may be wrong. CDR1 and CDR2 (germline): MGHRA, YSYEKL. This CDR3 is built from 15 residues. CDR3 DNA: TGCGCCAGCAGCCAAGCCGGGACTAGCGTCTACGAGCAGTACTTC. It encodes CASSQAGTSVYEQYF.

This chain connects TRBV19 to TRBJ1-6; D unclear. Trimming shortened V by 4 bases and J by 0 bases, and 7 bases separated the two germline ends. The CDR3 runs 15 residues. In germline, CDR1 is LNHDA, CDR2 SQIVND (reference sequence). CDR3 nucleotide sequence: TGTGCCAGTAGTAAAGAGAGCTCCTATAATTCACCCCTCCACTTT. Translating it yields CASSKESSYNSPLHF.

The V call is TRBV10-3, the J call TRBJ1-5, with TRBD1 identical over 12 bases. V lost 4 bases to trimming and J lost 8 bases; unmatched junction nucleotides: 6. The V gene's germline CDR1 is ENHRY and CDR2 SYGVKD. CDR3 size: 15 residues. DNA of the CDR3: TGTGCCATCAGTGGGGGACAGGGGGCAGTTGAGCCCCAGCATTTT. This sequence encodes CAISGGQGAVEPQHF.